This is a list of T cell receptor beta chains from one sample in a study of blood T cell repertoires in COVID-19. Measured with immunoSEQ multiplex PCR; TCRdb has only the in-frame clones, and not every one. The sample shows hundreds of thousands of clones, approximately 88% of them seen only once. The source material was peripheral blood. Receptors were obtained from a woman aged 25 to 45 with acute or convalescent COVID-19. CDR3s leave out the opening cysteine and the closing phenylalanine or tryptophan.

>TRBV6-1
ASSDRTARLAF
>TRBV24-1
ATSDLHFATRRRNTIY
>TRBV6-5
ASSYIGDTGELF
>TRBV5-5
ASSGGTVRNEKLF
>TRBV7-6
ASSSLSGRAFYEQY
>TRBV6-2/TRBV6-3
ASSFLAGLGEQY
>TRBV7-9
ASSPGTGHGYT
>TRBV7-2
ASIHSLGGGTYEQY
>TRBV7-2
ASSPDRTGYT
>TRBV7-3
ASSLYGGSTDTQY
>TRBV19
ASSGNVIPSGNTIY
>TRBV11-2
ASIGSGPSYEQY
>TRBV2
ASIGDYNEQF
>TRBV7-8
ASSLAWDRGSYNEQF
>TRBV18
ASSPRQGSTDTQY
>TRBV19
ASSIRHTSASSYEQY
>TRBV27
ASSSPDRGGKLF
>TRBV30
AWSTQGYEQY
>TRBV5-1
ASSLTGGPGANVLT
>TRBV9
ASSGRDNTYEQY
>TRBV7-9
ASSLEGARSYNEQF
>TRBV6-6
ASSSGREGRSGELF
>TRBV19
ASSIVQGTQPQH
>TRBV7-9
ASSGSVREAGYT
>TRBV4-2
ASSQGTRSESSYNEQF
>TRBV25-1
ASSNPQGGTEAF